Sequencing of this TCR beta chain was carried out in a study of blood T cells in healthy people across ages. Broader study findings: Age brought a roughly linear fall in TCR beta diversity measured per million T cells. Versus aged donors, long-lived donors had higher diversity and more naive CD4+ cells.

Then a second PCR, running roughly 7 to 11 cycles, was carried out with a sample-barcoded 5' primer and a J-beta primer mix. TCRdb fed the 5' RACE reads into MiXCR, producing one record per CDR3 protein. Counted here are approximately 1,700,000 distinct CDR3 sequences, 39% occurring once; the ten biggest clones make up 20% to 25%. The CDR3 has 16 residues. Deletions cut 2 bases from V and 7 bases from J, with 20 bases between. The germline V gene has CDR1 MNHEY and CDR2 SVGAGI. Details on this clonotype: As yet, its antigen is unknown.

The sample comprised blood. This sequence joins TRBV6-5 and TRBJ1-1; a weak D match, TRBD1 (6 bases). The sequence was obtained from a human donor in good health. CDR3 nucleotide sequence: TGTGCCAGCAGTTACGACTGGACAGTTCTCCCACTTGAAGCTTTCTTT. As protein: CASSYDWTVLPLEAFF.